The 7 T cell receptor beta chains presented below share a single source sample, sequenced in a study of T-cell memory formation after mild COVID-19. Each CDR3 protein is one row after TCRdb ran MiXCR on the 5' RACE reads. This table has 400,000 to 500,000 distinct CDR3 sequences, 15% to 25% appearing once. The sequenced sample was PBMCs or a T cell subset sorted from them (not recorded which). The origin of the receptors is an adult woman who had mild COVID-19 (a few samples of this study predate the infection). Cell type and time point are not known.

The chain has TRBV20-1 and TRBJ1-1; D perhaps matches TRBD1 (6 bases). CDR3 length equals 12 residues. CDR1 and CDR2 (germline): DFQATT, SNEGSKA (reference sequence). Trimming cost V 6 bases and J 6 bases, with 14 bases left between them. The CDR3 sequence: CSARGGFAEAFF. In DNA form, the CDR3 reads TGCAGTGCGCGAGGGGGTTTCGCTGAAGCTTTCTTT.

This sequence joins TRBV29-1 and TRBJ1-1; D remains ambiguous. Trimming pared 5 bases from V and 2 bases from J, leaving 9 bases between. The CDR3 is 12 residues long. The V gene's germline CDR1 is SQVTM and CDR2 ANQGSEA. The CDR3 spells CSVIGLNTEAFF. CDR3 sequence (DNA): TGCAGCGTTATCGGCCTTAACACTGAAGCTTTCTTT.

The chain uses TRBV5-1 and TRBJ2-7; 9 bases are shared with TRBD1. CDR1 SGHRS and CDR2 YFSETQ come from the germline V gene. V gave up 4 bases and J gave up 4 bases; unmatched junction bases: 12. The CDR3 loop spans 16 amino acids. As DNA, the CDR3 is TGCGCCAGCAGCCCCAAACCTTGGACAGGGGATTACGAGCAGTACTTC. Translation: CASSPKPWTGDYEQYF.

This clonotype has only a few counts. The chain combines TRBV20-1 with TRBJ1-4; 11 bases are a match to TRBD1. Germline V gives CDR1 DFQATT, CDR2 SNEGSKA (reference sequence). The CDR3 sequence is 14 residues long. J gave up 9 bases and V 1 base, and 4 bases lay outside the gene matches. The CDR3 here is CSARGTGGAKKLFF. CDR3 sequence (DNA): TGCAGTGCTAGAGGGACAGGGGGCGCGAAAAAACTGTTTTTT.

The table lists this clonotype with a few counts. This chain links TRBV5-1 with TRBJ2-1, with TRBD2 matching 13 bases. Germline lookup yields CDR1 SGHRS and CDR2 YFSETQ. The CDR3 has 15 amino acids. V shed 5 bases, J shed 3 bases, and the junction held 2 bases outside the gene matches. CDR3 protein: CASRRTSGSYNEQFF. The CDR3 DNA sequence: TGCGCCAGCAGACGGACTAGCGGGAGCTACAATGAGCAGTTCTTC.

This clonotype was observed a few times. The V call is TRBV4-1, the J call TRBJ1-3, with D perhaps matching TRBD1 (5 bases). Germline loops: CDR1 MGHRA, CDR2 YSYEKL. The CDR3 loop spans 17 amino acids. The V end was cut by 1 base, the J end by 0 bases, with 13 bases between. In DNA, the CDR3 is TGCGCCAGCAGCCAAGGCACAGGTAGTTACTCTGGAAACACCATATATTTT. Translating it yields CASSQGTGSYSGNTIYF.

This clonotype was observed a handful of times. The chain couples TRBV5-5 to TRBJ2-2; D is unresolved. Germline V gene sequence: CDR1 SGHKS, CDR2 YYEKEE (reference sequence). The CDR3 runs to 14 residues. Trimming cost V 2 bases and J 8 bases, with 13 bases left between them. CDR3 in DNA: TGTGCCAGCAGCTTCAGAGTATTACCAGGGGAGCTGTTTTTT. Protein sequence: CASSFRVLPGELFF.